This record concerns one T cell receptor (beta chain) sequence. The V gene's germline CDR1 is SGHRS and CDR2 YFSETQ. V lost 0 bases and J 4 bases, leaving 5 bases between the germline ends. The CDR3 contains 13 residues. These data belong to a study of blood T cell repertoires in COVID-19. The repertoire was sequenced with immunoSEQ multiplex PCR; TCRdb's copy has only in-frame clones and lacks some. The sample has around 260,000 clones, 80% to 85% seen once. The receptor's source is a person between 70 and 80 years old with COVID-19, enrolled during active disease. J is TRBJ1-5 and V is TRBV5-1; D is ambiguous. Specimen: peripheral blood. The CDR3 bases are TGCGCCAGCAGCTTGGCCCAGAATCAGCCCCAGCATTTT. Amino acids: CASSLAQNQPQHF.